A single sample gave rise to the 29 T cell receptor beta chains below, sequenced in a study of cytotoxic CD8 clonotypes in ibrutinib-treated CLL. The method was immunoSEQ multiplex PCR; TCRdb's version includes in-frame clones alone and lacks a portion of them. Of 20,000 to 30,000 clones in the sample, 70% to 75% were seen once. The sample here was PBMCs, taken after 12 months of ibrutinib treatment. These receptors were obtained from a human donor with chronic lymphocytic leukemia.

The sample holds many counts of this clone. The CDR3 nucleotides are TGTGCCAGCAGCTTCGGGGACAGCTTGGGTAATGAAAAACTGTTTTTT. Translation: CASSFGDSLGNEKLFF. This chain links TRBV7-2 with TRBJ1-4, with 7 bases lining up with TRBD1. Trimming at V came to 3 bases and at J to 4 bases, leaving 8 bases not matched to a gene. This CDR3 has 16 amino acids. Germline V lookup: CDR1 SGHTA, CDR2 FQGNSA.

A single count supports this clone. CDR3 region: CASSLAWQGAYEQYF. The DNA for the CDR3 is TGCGCCAGCAGCTTGGCGTGGCAGGGGGCTTACGAGCAGTACTTC. The rearrangement uses TRBV5-1 and TRBJ2-7; 8 positions match TRBD1. The CDR3 contains 15 residues. Germline V gene sequence: CDR1 SGHRS, CDR2 YFSETQ. V gave up 0 bases and J gave up 4 bases; unmatched junction bases: 6.

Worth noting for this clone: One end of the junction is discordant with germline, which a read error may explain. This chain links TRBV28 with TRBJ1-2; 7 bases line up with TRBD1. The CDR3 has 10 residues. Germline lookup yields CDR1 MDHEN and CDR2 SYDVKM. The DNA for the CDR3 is TGTGCCAGCAGTCGAAGGGGGCAGGTTTTC. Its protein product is CASSRRGQVF.

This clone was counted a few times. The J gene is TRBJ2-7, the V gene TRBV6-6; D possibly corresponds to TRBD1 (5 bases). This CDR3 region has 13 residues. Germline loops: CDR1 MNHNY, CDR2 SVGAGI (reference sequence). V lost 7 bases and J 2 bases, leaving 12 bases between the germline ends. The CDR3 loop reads CASMAGSPYEQYF. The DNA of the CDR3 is TGTGCCAGCATGGCAGGGTCACCCTACGAGCAGTACTTC.

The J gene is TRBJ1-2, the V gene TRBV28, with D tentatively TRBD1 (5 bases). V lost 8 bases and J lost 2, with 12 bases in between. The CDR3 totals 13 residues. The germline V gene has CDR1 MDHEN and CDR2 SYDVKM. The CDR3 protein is CASQGTVNYGYTF. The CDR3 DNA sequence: TGTGCCAGCCAAGGGACGGTGAACTATGGCTACACCTTC.

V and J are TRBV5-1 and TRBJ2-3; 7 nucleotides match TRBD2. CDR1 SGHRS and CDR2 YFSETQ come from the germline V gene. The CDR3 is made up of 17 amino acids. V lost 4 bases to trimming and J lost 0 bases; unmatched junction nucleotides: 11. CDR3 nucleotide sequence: TGCGCCAGCAGCGGAACGGGAGGCTGGAGGAGCACAGATACGCAGTATTTT. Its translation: CASSGTGGWRSTDTQYF.

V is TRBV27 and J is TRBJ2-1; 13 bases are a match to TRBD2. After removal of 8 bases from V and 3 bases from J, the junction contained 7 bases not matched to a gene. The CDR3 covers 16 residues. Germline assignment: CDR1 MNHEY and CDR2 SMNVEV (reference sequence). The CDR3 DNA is TGTGCCAGCCATGAACTAGCGGGGGGGCACTACAATGAGCAGTTCTTC. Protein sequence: CASHELAGGHYNEQFF.

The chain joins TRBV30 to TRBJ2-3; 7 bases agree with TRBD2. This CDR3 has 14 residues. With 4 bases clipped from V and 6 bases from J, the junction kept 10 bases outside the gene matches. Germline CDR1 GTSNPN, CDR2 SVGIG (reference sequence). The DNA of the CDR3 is TGTGCCTGGATGGAGGGGAGGGATTTGGATACGCAGTATTTT. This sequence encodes CAWMEGRDLDTQYF.

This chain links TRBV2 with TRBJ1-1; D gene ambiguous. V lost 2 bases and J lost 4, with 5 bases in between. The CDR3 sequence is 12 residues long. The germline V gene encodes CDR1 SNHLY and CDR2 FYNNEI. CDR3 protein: CASSERGTEAFF. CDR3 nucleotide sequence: TGTGCCAGCAGTGAACGGGGCACTGAAGCTTTCTTT.

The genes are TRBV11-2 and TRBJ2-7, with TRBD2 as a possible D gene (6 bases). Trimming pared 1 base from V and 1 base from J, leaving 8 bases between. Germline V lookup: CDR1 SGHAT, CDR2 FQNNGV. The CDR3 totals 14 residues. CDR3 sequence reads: CASSLGGESYEQYF. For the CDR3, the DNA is TGTGCCAGCAGCTTAGGGGGGGAGTCCTACGAGCAGTACTTC.

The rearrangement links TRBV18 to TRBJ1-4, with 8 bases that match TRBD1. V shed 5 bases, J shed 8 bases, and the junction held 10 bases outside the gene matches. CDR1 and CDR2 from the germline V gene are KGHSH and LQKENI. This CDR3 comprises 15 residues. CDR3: CASSSSTGVGEKLFF. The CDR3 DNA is TGTGCCAGCTCATCATCGACAGGGGTTGGCGAAAAACTGTTTTTT. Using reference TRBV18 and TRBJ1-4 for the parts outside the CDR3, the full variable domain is NAGVMQNPRHLVRRRGQEARLRCSPMKGHSHVYWYRQLPEEGLKFMVYLQKENIIDESGMPKERFSAEFPKEGPSILRIQQVVRGDSAAYFCASSSSTGVGEKLFFGSGTQLSVL.

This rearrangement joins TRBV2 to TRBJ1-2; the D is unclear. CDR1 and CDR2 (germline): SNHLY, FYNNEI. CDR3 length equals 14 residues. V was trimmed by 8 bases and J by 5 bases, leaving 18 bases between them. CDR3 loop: CASQYGKKLYGYTF. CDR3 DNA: TGTGCCAGCCAGTATGGGAAGAAGTTGTATGGCTACACCTTC.

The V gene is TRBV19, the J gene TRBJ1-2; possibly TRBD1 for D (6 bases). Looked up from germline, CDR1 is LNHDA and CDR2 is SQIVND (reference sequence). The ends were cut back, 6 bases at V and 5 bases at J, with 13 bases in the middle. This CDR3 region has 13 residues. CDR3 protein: CASREQGGYGYTF. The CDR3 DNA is TGTGCCAGTAGGGAACAGGGAGGGTATGGCTACACCTTC. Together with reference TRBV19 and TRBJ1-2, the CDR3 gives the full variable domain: DGGITQSPKYLFRKEGQNVTLSCEQNLNHDAMYWYRQDPGQGLRLIYYSQIVNDFQKGDIAEGYSVSREKKESFPLTVTSAQKNPTAFYLCASREQGGYGYTFGSGTRLTVV.

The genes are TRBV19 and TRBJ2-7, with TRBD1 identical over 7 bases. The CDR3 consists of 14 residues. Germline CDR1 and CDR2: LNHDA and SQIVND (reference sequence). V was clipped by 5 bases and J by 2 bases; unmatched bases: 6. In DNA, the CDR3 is TGTGCCAGTAGTCTGGCTGACAGGGCCTACGAGCAGTACTTC. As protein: CASSLADRAYEQYF.

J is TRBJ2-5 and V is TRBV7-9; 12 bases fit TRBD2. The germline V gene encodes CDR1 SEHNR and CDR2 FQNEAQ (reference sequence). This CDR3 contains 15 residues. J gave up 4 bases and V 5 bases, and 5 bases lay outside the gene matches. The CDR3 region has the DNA TGTGCCAGCAGCCCTAGCGGGGGGGCCGGAGAGACCCAGTACTTC. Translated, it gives CASSPSGGAGETQYF.

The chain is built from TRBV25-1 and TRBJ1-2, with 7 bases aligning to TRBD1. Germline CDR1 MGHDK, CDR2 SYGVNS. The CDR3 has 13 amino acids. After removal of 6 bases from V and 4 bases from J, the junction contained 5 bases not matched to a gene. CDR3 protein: CASSGGQVYGYTF. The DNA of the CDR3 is TGTGCCAGCAGCGGTGGACAGGTCTATGGCTACACCTTC.

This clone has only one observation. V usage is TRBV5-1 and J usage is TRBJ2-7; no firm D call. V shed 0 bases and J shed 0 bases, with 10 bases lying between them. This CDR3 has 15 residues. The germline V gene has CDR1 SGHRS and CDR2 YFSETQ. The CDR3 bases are TGCGCCAGCAGCTTGGCAGAACAGAACTCCTACGAGCAGTACTTC. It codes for CASSLAEQNSYEQYF.

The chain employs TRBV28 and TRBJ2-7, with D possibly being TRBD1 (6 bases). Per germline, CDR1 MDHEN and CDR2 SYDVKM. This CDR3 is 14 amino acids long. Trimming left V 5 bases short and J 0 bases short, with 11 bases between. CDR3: CASSLGDISYEQYF. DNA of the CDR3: TGTGCCAGCAGTCTTGGGGACATCTCCTACGAGCAGTACTTC.

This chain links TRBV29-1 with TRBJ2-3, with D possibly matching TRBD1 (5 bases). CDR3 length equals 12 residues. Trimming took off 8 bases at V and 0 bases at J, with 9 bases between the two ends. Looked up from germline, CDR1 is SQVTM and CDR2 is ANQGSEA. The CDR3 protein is CSCRVSTDTQYF. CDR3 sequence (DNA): TGCAGCTGCAGGGTTAGCACAGATACGCAGTATTTT.

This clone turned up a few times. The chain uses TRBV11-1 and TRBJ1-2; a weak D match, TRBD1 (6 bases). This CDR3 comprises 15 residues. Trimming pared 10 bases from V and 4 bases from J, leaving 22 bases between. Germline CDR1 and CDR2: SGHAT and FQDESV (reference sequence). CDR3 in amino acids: CATRRGQLEGYGYTF. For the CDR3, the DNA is TGTGCCACTCGAAGGGGACAATTGGAGGGCTATGGCTACACCTTC.

CDR3 residues: CASSLGSSGGETQYF. The DNA of the CDR3 is TGTGCCAGCAGCTTAGGTTCTAGCGGGGGTGAGACCCAGTACTTC. The chain couples TRBV7-2 to TRBJ2-5; TRBD2 matches 10 bases. Looked up from germline, CDR1 is SGHTA and CDR2 is FQGNSA. The trim removed 1 base at V and 5 bases at J, leaving 4 bases unmatched. This CDR3 is 15 amino acids long.

CDR3 bases: TGTGCCAGCTCCCGGCCCCAAGAGACCCAGTACTTC. The encoded protein is CASSRPQETQYF. The chain carries TRBV2 and TRBJ2-5, with D uncertain. With 8 bases removed from V and 1 base from J, the gap between germline ends came to 8 bases. This CDR3 is 12 amino acids long. Germline assignment: CDR1 SNHLY and CDR2 FYNNEI.

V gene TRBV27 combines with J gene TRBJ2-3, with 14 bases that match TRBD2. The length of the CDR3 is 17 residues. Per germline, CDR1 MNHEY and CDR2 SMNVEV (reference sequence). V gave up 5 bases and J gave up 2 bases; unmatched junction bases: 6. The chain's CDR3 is CASSPRLAGGFTDTQYF. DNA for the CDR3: TGTGCCAGCAGTCCAAGACTAGCGGGGGGGTTCACAGATACGCAGTATTTT.

CDR3 loop: CASSETARYEQYF. CDR3 DNA sequence: TGTGCCAGCAGTGAAACAGCGCGCTACGAGCAGTACTTC. This sequence joins TRBV6-1 and TRBJ2-7; D unclear. The germline gives CDR1 MNHNS, CDR2 SASEGT. The CDR3 runs 13 residues. Trimming removed 2 bases at V and 3 bases at J, with 8 bases between.

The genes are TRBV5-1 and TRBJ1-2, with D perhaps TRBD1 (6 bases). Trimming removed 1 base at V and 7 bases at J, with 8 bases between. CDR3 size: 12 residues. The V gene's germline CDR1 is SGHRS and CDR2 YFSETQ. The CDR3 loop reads CASSLTGTGYTF. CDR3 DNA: TGCGCCAGCAGCTTGACAGGGACTGGCTACACCTTC.

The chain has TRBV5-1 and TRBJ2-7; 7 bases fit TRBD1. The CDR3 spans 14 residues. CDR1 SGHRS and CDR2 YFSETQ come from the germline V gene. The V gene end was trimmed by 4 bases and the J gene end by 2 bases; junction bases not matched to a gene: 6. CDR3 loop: CASSQRTGTYEQYF. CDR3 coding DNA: TGCGCCAGCAGCCAACGGACAGGAACCTACGAGCAGTACTTC.

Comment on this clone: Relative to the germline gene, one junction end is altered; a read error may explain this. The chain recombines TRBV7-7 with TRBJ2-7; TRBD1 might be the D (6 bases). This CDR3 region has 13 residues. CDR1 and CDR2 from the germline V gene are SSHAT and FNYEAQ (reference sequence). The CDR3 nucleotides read TGTGCTAGCAGCTTCTCAGGGGCCGACGAGCAGTACTTC. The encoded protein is CASSFSGADEQYF.

CDR3 loop: CASSLGARRAGGLAYNEQFF. The DNA of the CDR3 is TGCGCCAGCAGCCTTGGGGCGCGGCGAGCGGGGGGGCTGGCCTACAATGAGCAGTTCTTC. This chain uses TRBV5-1 with TRBJ2-1, with 10 bases aligning to TRBD2. This CDR3 comprises 20 residues. Trimming cost V 4 bases and J 2 bases; bases outside gene matches: 18. Germline CDR1 is SGHRS and CDR2 is YFSETQ.

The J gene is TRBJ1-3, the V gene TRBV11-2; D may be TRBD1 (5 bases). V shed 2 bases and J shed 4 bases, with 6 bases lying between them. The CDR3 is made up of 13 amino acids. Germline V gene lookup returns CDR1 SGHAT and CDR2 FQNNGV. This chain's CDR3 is CASSLQGGNTIYF. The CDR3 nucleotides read TGTGCCAGCAGCTTACAGGGCGGAAACACCATATATTTT.